The present TCR beta chain was sequenced within a study of cytomegalovirus exposure and HLA in healthy donors. Study findings and constraints: Altogether, some 170 TCR beta chains were recorded as cytomegalovirus-associated.

Germline CDR1 reads LGHNA; CDR2 reads YNFKEQ. The CDR3 has 14 amino acids. Trimming removed 4 bases from V and 9 bases from J, with 16 bases in between. The PCR had 60 Vbeta and 13 Jbeta primers. The data were produced by immunoSEQ multiplex PCR, yet TCRdb's version contains in-frame clones alone and is incomplete. The data contain fewer than 200,000 clones, approximately 80% of them singletons. Of note for this clone: Its antigen is as yet unknown.

This rearrangement joins TRBV4-2 to TRBJ2-4; possible D gene TRBD2, 5 bases. The sequencing sample was made of PBMCs. The TCR was taken from a man aged 35 to 55 in good health and CMV-seropositive. The CDR3 is CASSPRGGESIQYF. The CDR3 coding sequence is TGTGCCAGCAGCCCACGTGGAGGCGAAAGCATTCAGTACTTC.